This TCR beta chain was sequenced for a study of identical twins. TCRdb fed the 5' RACE reads into MiXCR, producing one record per CDR3 protein. The sample yields 450,000 or so distinct CDR3 sequences, 14% seen once. The CDR3 has 17 residues. V gave up 5 bases and J gave up 7 bases; unmatched junction bases: 8. The V gene's germline CDR1 is MNHEY and CDR2 SVGEGT. This sample was also put to use in a study of yellow fever vaccine responses in identical twins.

This rearrangement joins TRBV6-2 or TRBV6-3 to TRBJ2-1; TRBD2 agrees at 16 bases. The clonotype originates from a woman between 18 and 29 years old in good health. The source material was CD4+ T cells sorted from blood. CDR3 residues: CASSAEGLAGGKNEQFF. The CDR3, as DNA: TGTGCCAGCAGTGCCGAGGGACTAGCGGGAGGGAAAAATGAGCAGTTCTTC.